Shown below are 4 T cell receptor beta chains from a single sample sequenced in a study of a mutant IDH1 vaccine in newly diagnosed glioma (dated by TCRdb to about 2021). The library was generated by the immunoSEQ multiplex PCR assay. TCRdb limited this immuneACCESS table to in-frame rearrangements with V and J called. A share of clones is missing; checked studies link under half to unresolved V genes, and the rest is unexplained. Present in this sample are around 15,000 clones, roughly nine tenths of which were seen just once. Together, the top ten hold 9% of the sample. This sample's time point label indicates: baseline, week 1 (first vaccination visit). The treatment or condition label, read with the paper, signifies: pre-vaccination baseline after standard-of-care therapy. This specimen consisted of PBMCs, obtained from a glioma patient treated with radiotherapy, temozolomide or both. The receptors were gathered from a woman aged 40 to 50 with glioma. Some clones in this sample may be carry-over from other donors' samples.

J is TRBJ2-7 and V is TRBV28; D is ambiguous. The CDR3 covers 14 residues. Trimming took off 1 base at V and 3 bases at J, with 10 bases between the two ends. Germline lookup yields CDR1 MDHEN and CDR2 SYDVKM. CDR3 sequence: CASSLSAENYEQYF. The DNA of the CDR3 is TGTGCCAGCAGTTTATCGGCAGAGAACTACGAGCAGTACTTC.

The chain links TRBV7-9 to TRBJ2-5; 10 nucleotides align to TRBD2. From germline, CDR1 is SEHNR and CDR2 FQNEAQ (reference sequence). V lost 5 bases to trimming and J lost 1 base; unmatched junction nucleotides: 4. There are 15 residues in the CDR3. The CDR3 loop reads CASSRTSGSQETQYF. The CDR3 nucleotides read TGTGCCAGCAGCCGGACTAGCGGTTCCCAAGAGACCCAGTACTTC.

The CDR3 here is CASSDSHRSSTDTQYF. In nucleotides, the CDR3 is TGTGCCAGCAGTGACTCCCACAGATCGAGCACAGATACGCAGTATTTT. The V call is TRBV6-4, the J call TRBJ2-3; D remains ambiguous. This CDR3 has 16 residues. From germline, CDR1 is MRHNA and CDR2 SNTAGT. V lost 0 bases and J lost 0, with 10 bases in between.

The chain carries TRBV11-2 and TRBJ1-1; a possible D gene is TRBD1 (5 bases). V shed 7 bases and J shed 2 bases, with 14 bases lying between them. This CDR3 region has 14 residues. Looked up from germline, CDR1 is SGHAT and CDR2 is FQNNGV. CDR3 DNA sequence: TGTGCCAGCACCCTGTGGGGGGGAAACACTGAAGCTTTCTTT. This sequence encodes CASTLWGGNTEAFF.